This T cell receptor (beta chain) was documented in a study of T cells expressing NK-cell markers (dated by TCRdb to about 2020). General notes on the study: About eight donors provided sorted CD3+CD56+NKG2C+, CD3+CD56+NKG2C- and CD3+CD56-NKG2C+ T-cell subsets, whose TCR beta-chain repertoires were profiled. Seven of the eight sequenced donors were HCMV-seropositive and one was HCMV-seronegative. The study sequenced eight donors, all healthy volunteers chosen at random: three men and five women. Illumina HiSeq 2000/2500, MiSeq or NextSeq was used to sequence libraries as 2 x 150 bp reads.

To determine HCMV serostatus, a commercial ELISA kit was used to detect HCMV-specific IgG in serum. Ficoll density gradient centrifugation was used to isolate peripheral blood mononuclear cells from blood. Points the paper makes about the study in general: Those dominant clonotypes were again the most abundant among CD3+CD56-NKG2C+ cells in a handful of donors, at about 28.3-60.1%. For roughly 6 donors, the dominant CD3+CD56+NKG2C+ clonotypes were among the top 10 CD8+ clonotypes and accounted for about 1.0-7.0% of CD8+ T cells. Whether the expanded NKG2C-expressing T cell clones were specific for HCMV antigens was left unclear.

On this clonotype itself: The antigen it binds to is not known.

Its CDR3 holds 15 amino acids, cysteine through phenylalanine. DNA is not recorded here. The germline V gene provides CDR1 SGHRS and CDR2 YFSETQ. The reads were generated on an Illumina HiSeq 2000. 5'RACE template switching, by which a universal primer site and unique molecular identifiers were added, was used to make TCR beta cDNA libraries. Priming for cDNA synthesis came from the TCR beta constant segment, and two successive PCR amplification steps followed. Concerning the study's data processing: MIGEC handled demultiplexing of the reads and grouping by UMI, while MiTCR was used to assemble and quantify clonotypes. To remove erroneous sequences, TCR cDNA sequences were retained only when supported by two or more reads. The tcR package was used for downstream repertoire analysis, and clonotypes were matched across fractions by CDR3 nucleotide sequence plus V segment. VDJmatch was used to annotate antigen specificity against VDJdb, with one amino acid substitution in CDR3 allowed. The reads were reprocessed in TCRdb, with one entry per CDR3 protein sequence and no accompanying DNA. V and J calls and clone size were set by TCRdb, not the authors. The sample's own table lists approximately 380,000 distinct CDR3 sequences. 4% to 6.5% of the sample is held by the ten biggest clonotypes.

The sequence is built from TRBV5-1 and TRBJ2-7. The sequenced sample consisted of blood T cells: a sorted CD56 or NKG2C T cell subset, CD4+ or CD8+ T cells, or bulk PBMC T cells (not recorded which). The receptor comes from a man between 18 and 69 years old in good health. The CDR3 loop reads CASSLVSGLKDEQYF.